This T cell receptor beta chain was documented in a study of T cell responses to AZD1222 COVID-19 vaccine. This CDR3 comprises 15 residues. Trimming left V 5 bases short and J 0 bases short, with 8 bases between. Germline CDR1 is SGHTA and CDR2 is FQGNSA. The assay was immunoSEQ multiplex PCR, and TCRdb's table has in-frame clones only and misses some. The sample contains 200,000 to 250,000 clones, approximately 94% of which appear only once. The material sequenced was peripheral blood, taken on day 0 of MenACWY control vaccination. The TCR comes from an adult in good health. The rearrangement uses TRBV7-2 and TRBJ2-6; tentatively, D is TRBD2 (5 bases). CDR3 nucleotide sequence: TGTGCCAGCAGCGAACGGGGCTCTGGGGCCAACGTCCTGACTTTC. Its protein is CASSERGSGANVLTF.